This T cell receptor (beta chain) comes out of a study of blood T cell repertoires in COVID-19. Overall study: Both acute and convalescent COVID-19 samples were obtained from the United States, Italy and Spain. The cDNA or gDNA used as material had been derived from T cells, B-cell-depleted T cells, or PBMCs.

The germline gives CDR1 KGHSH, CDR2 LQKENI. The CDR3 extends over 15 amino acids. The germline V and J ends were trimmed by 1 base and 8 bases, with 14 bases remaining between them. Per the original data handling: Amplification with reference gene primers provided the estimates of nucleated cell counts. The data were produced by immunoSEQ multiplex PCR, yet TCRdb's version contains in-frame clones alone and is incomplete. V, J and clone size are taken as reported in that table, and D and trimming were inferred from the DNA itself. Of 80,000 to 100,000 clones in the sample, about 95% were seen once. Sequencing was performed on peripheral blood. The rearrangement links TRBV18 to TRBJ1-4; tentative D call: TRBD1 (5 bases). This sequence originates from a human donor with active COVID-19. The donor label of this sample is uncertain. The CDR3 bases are TGTGCCAGCTCACCACAATCTCAGGGTGGCGAAAAACTGTTTTTT. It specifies CASSPQSQGGEKLFF.